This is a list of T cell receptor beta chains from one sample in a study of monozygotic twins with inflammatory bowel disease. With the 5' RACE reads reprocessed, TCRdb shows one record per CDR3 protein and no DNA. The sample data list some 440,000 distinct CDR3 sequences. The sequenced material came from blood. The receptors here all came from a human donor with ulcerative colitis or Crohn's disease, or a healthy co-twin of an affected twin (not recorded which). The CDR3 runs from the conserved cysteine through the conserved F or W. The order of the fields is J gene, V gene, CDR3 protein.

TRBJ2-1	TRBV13	CASSSIGVNEQFF
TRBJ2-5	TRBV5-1	CTSSPGDSGFQETQYF
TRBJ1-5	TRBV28	CASSRQVPGNQPQHF
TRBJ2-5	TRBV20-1	CSARQDQETQYF
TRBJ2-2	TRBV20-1	CSARPGVRVGELFF
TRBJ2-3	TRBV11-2	CASSLTAGASTDTQYF
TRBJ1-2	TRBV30	CAWAGTGFYGYTF
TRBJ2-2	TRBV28	CASSPQGGSTGELFF
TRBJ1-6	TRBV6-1	CASSEGRTGGSPLHF
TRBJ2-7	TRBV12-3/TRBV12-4	CASSSTGGLEQYF
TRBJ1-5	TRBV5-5	CASSLFTDLNQPQHF
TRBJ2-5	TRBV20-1	CSARGDRGQETQYF
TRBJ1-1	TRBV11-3	CASSLRAGANTEAFF
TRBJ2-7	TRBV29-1	CSGGDGYEQYF
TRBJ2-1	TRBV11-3	CASSPTRYRDNEQFF
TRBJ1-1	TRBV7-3	CASSPMGGSTEAFF
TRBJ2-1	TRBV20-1	CSARVLGGGNEQFF
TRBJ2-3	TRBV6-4	CASSVDSLIDTQYF
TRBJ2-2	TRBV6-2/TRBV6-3	CASTGYRQYTGELFF
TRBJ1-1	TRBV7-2	CASSFIQGRGTEAFF
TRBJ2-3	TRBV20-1	CSTKRSGSTDTQYF
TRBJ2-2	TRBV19	CASYEGSDTGELFF
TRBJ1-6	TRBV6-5	CASSYLAGSSPLHF
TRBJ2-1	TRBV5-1	CASSLQDSSYNEQFF
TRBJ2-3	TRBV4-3	CASSQDLPSGRGADTQYF
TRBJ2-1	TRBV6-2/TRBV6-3	CASTTLLRTSGSTTYNEQFF
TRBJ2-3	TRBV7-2	CASSLAWASGTDTQYF
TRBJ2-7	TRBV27	CATSPNSGLAAEQYF
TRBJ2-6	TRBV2	CASSEHRRQVSGANVLTF
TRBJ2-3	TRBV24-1	CATSKGQPGDTQYF
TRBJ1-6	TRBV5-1	CASSTGPGQGAGSPLHF
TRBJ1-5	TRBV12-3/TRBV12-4	CASSLDRAGNQPQHF
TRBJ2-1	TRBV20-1	CSVRSLSYNEQFF
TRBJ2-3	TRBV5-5	CASENRVSTDTQYF
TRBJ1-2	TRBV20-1	CSAEGWGGYTF
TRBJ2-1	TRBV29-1	CSVERRNEQFF
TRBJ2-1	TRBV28	CASLRRSPSIGPQFF
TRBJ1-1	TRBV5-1	CASSLQQVNTEAFF
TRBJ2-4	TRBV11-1	CASSPSGGMEWENIQYF
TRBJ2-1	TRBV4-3	CASSQDWVERGSGNEQFF
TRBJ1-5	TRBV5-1	CASSPGTTSGNQPQHF
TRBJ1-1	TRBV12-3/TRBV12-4	CASRSGGLNTEAFF
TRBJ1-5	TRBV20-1	CSAVQDSSQRWPQHF
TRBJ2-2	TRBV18	CASSPPTGRTGELFF
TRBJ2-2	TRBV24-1	CATSDWESGELFF
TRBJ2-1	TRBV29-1	CSVEVGGGYEQFF
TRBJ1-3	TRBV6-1	CASSVTGGSGNTIYF
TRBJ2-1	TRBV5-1	CASTKSTTISSSYNEQFF
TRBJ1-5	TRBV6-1	CASSEAPGQGYLYSNQPQHF
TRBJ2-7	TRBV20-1	CSARDSGLDYEQYF
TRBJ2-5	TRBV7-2	CASSPGGAIQETQYF
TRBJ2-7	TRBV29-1	CSVEDTTAQYF
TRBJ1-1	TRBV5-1	CASTGQANTEAFF
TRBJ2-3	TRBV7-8	CASSSRLAGGTDTQYF
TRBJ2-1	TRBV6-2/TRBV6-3	CASSSWGGLGNEQFF
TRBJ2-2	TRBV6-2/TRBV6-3	CASGQGAYTGELFF
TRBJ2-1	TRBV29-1	CSVERGQGAQSNEQFF